This TCR beta chain was profiled in a study of beta chain features in type 1 diabetes. Study-level background: Healthy donors resembled patients in age, gender and cell yields. Study observations and caveats: When Type 1 diabetes patients were examined, their TCRB CDR3s proved moderately but significantly shorter in all four CD4+ subsets.

This clone was observed a few times. Its target is unknown. This CDR3 has 14 amino acids. The V gene's germline CDR1 is MGHRA and CDR2 YSYEKL. V dropped 4 bases and J dropped 6 bases, with 15 bases sitting between them. Every bit of the isolated RNA underwent reverse transcription, so sequencing read expressed TCRB transcripts. The method was immunoSEQ multiplex PCR; TCRdb's version includes in-frame clones alone and lacks a portion of them. The sample lists hundreds of thousands of clones, roughly 13% occurring once. The sample consisted of naive CD4+ T cells from blood. The clonotype comes from a man younger than 30 with type 1 diabetes. V usage is TRBV4-1 and J usage is TRBJ1-1; TRBD1 might be the D (5 bases). This chain's CDR3 is CASSRRGDDAEAFF. Here the CDR3 DNA reads TGCGCCAGCAGCCGGAGGGGCGATGACGCTGAAGCTTTCTTT.